The 16 T cell receptor beta chains listed next were all sequenced from one sample in a study of blood T cell repertoires in COVID-19. Assay: immunoSEQ multiplex PCR; the TCRdb copy retains only in-frame clones and omits some. The top ten hold roughly 1% of the sample, which has 390,000 or so clones, 75% to 90% seen once. Source material: PBMCs or T cells enriched from blood (not recorded which). The receptors shown here come from a man aged 18-30 years who had recovered from COVID-19.

For the CDR3, the DNA is TGTGCCAGTAGTGGTATCGGGGACAGGGGATCCTACGAGCAGTACTTC. It is translated as CASSGIGDRGSYEQYF. The chain employs TRBV19 and TRBJ2-7; 10 nucleotides agree with TRBD1. CDR1 and CDR2 from the germline V gene are LNHDA and SQIVND (reference sequence). The CDR3 loop spans 16 amino acids. The J segment lost 1 base and the V segment lost 5 bases, leaving 8 bases of the junction unmatched.

The chain is built from TRBV12-3 or TRBV12-4 and TRBJ1-2; possibly TRBD1 for D (5 bases). With 7 bases removed from V and 8 bases from J, the gap between germline ends came to 17 bases. This CDR3 is 13 amino acids long. The CDR3, as DNA: TGTGCCAGCATTCTCAGGGCGGGAGGGGGCTACACCTTC. Protein product: CASILRAGGGYTF.

The CDR3 loop reads CASSTAGLAGYTDTQYF. In DNA, the CDR3 is TGTGCCAGCAGTACCGCAGGACTAGCGGGCTACACAGATACGCAGTATTTT. The V and J genes are TRBV6-2 or TRBV6-3 and TRBJ2-3; 11 bases align to TRBD2. The germline V gene encodes CDR1 MNHEY and CDR2 SVGEGT. The CDR3 runs 17 residues. Germline trimming cut 5 bases from V and 2 bases from J; bases unmatched to any gene: 9.

The chain recombines TRBV6-5 with TRBJ1-1, with 9 bases aligning to TRBD1. The CDR3 is 15 residues long. Trimming removed 3 bases from V and 6 bases from J; junction bases left unmatched: 8. CDR1 and CDR2 from the germline V gene are MNHEY and SVGAGI. CDR3 DNA sequence: TGTGCCAGCAGTTATCGGGGGACAGGGAGTGCTGAAGCTTTCTTT. Translation: CASSYRGTGSAEAFF.

The chain has TRBV28 and TRBJ2-5; TRBD2 is a possible D gene (6 bases). Looked up from germline, CDR1 is MDHEN and CDR2 is SYDVKM. The CDR3 covers 14 residues. V was shortened by 6 bases and J by 3 bases, with 14 bases between the two germline ends. CDR3 residues: CASRGLYVKETQYF. CDR3 coding DNA: TGTGCCAGCAGGGGACTTTACGTCAAAGAGACCCAGTACTTC.

The J gene is TRBJ2-2, the V gene TRBV4-1; 13 bases align to TRBD2. With V trimmed by 5 bases and J by 4 bases, 10 bases remained unmatched. There are 18 residues in the CDR3. Germline V CDR1 and CDR2: MGHRA, YSYEKL. Here the CDR3 DNA reads TGCGCCAGCAGCTACAGGACTAGCGGGGGTGACCTCACCGGGGAGCTGTTTTTT. Residues: CASSYRTSGGDLTGELFF.

This chain joins TRBV5-6 and TRBJ1-5; 10 nucleotides match TRBD1. Germline CDR1 SGHDT, CDR2 YYEEEE. V lost 4 bases, J lost 9 bases, and 7 bases stayed unmatched. The CDR3 extends over 14 amino acids. The CDR3 is CASSLGQGVSPQHF. The CDR3 region has the DNA TGTGCCAGCAGCCTCGGACAGGGGGTTTCGCCCCAGCATTTT.

V gene TRBV28 combines with J gene TRBJ1-2; 10 bases map to TRBD1. The CDR3 has 15 amino acids. Trimming at V came to 5 bases and at J to 5 bases, leaving 8 bases not matched to a gene. Germline V gene lookup returns CDR1 MDHEN and CDR2 SYDVKM. CDR3 amino acids: CASSLPGQGHYGYTF. The CDR3 nucleotides are TGTGCCAGCAGTCTCCCGGGACAGGGGCATTATGGCTACACCTTC.

The V call is TRBV27, the J call TRBJ1-2; 8 nucleotides line up with TRBD1. The CDR3 is 13 residues long. The junction had 8 bases not matched to a gene; V was cut back by 6 bases and J by 8 bases. Germline lookup yields CDR1 MNHEY and CDR2 SMNVEV (reference sequence). The CDR3, as DNA: TGTGCCAGCAGGTTCCAGGGGGCTGAGGGCTACACCTTC. Translating it yields CASRFQGAEGYTF.

V and J are TRBV7-6 and TRBJ2-5; 8 bases are a match to TRBD2. Germline assignment: CDR1 SGHVS and CDR2 FNYEAQ. The CDR3 consists of 16 residues. Trimming took 5 bases from V and 0 from J; bases not matched to a gene: 8. CDR3 nucleotide sequence: TGTGCCAGCAGCCGGCGTGGCGGGGGGAACCAAGAGACCCAGTACTTC. This codes for CASSRRGGGNQETQYF.

The rearrangement joins TRBV9 to TRBJ1-5; TRBD1 might be the D (6 bases). V lost 3 bases and J lost 2, with 12 bases in between. The CDR3 is made up of 15 amino acids. Germline-derived CDR1 and CDR2 are SGDLS and YYNGEE. CDR3 DNA sequence: TGTGCCAGCAGCGCCACAGGGTCGCGCAATCAGCCCCAGCATTTT. Its translation is CASSATGSRNQPQHF. The full variable domain, rest sourced from reference TRBV9 and TRBJ1-5, is DSGVTQTPKHLITATGQRVTLRCSPRSGDLSVYWYQQSLDQGLQFLIQYYNGEERAKGNILERFSAQQFPDLHSELNLSSLELGDSALYFCASSATGSRNQPQHFGDGTRLSIL.

The V and J genes are TRBV7-7 and TRBJ2-5; 13 positions match TRBD2. Per the germline V gene, CDR1 is SSHAT and CDR2 is FNYEAQ (reference sequence). V lost 4 bases, J lost 5 bases, and 7 bases stayed unmatched. The CDR3 covers 16 residues. CDR3 nucleotide sequence: TGTGCCAGCAGCTCAACACTAGCGGGAGGGTGGGAGACCCAGTACTTC. This codes for CASSSTLAGGWETQYF.

CDR3 in DNA: TGTGCCAGCAGACGACAGGCGGACACTGAAGCTTTCTTT. Translating gives CASRRQADTEAFF. The rearrangement joins TRBV6-5 to TRBJ1-1; maybe TRBD1 (6 bases). The CDR3 spans 13 residues. The germline V and J ends were trimmed by 6 bases and 3 bases, with 11 bases remaining between them. CDR1 is MNHEY, CDR2 SVGAGI, per germline.

This clone has a single count. The V gene is TRBV29-1, the J gene TRBJ2-7; D gene unclear. The CDR3 is 11 residues long. Between the trimmed V and J ends, which lost 4 bases and 5 bases, there was a span of 9 bases. Germline V gene lookup returns CDR1 SQVTM and CDR2 ANQGSEA. CDR3 DNA: TGCAGCGTTGGCAGGCCTAACGAGCAGTACTTC. It encodes CSVGRPNEQYF.

This chain connects TRBV9 to TRBJ1-3, with a weak D call TRBD1 (5 bases). The V and J ends lost 2 bases and 0 bases respectively, with 15 bases between them. CDR1 and CDR2 from the germline V gene are SGDLS and YYNGEE. The CDR3 is 17 residues long. For the CDR3, the DNA is TGTGCCAGCAGCGTCACAGGACGGCTTCACTCTGGAAACACCATATATTTT. Amino acid sequence: CASSVTGRLHSGNTIYF.

V usage is TRBV29-1 and J usage is TRBJ2-1; 7 bases are a match to TRBD2. The CDR3 spans 12 residues. J lost 7 bases, V lost 7 bases, and 7 bases had no gene match. Per the germline V gene, CDR1 is SQVTM and CDR2 is ANQGSEA. The CDR3 DNA follows: TGCAGCGGGGCGCCTAGCGGAAATGAGCAGTTCTTC. Translated, it gives CSGAPSGNEQFF.